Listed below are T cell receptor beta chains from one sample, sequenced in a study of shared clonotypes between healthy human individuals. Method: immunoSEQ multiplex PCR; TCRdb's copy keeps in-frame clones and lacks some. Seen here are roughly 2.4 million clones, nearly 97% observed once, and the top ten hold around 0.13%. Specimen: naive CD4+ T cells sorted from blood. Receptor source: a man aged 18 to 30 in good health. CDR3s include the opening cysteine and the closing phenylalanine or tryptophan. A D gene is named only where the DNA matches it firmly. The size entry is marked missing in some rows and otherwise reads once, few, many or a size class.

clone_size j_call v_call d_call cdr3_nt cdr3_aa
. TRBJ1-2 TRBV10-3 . TGTGCCATCAGTGAAGGGGCAGGGAGCGGCTACACCTTC CAISEGAGSGYTF
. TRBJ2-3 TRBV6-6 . TGTGCCAGCAGTTACGCCGTTTTGAGGTCAGATACGCAGTATTTT CASSYAVLRSDTQYF
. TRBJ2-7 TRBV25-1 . TGTGCCAGCAGTGACCCATACAGGCCCTACGAGCAGTACTTC CASSDPYRPYEQYF
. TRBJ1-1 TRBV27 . TGTGCCAGCAGTCTGTCCGGGGGCACTGAAGCTTTCTTT CASSLSGGTEAFF
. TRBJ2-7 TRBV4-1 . TGCGCCAGCAGCCAAGATTCGGGGAACTACGAGCAGTACTTC CASSQDSGNYEQYF
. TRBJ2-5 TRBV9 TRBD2 TGTGCCAGCAGCGTAGGTAGCGGGGGGGCCGGAGAGACCCAGTACTTC CASSVGSGGAGETQYF
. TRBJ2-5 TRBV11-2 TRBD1 TGTGCCAGCAGCCCCCGCCTGAAACAGGGGGTAGAGACCCAGTACTTC CASSPRLKQGVETQYF
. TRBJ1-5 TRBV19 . TGTGCCAGTACTGGGTGGGAAGTCAATCAGCCCCAGCATTTT CASTGWEVNQPQHF
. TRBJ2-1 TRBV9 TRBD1 TGTGCCAGCAGCGTGGATACGAGGGCCGGGACAGGGAATTTTGAGCAGTTCTTC CASSVDTRAGTGNFEQFF
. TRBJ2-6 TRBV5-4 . TGTGCCTCCAATTCTGGGGCCAACGTCCTGACTTTC CASNSGANVLTF
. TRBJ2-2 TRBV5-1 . TGCGCCAGCAGCTTGGTTCTCGGGGAGCTGTTTTTT CASSLVLGELFF
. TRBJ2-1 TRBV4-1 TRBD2 TGCGCCAGCAGCGACGAGCGGACTAGCATATACAATGAGCAGTTCTTC CASSDERTSIYNEQFF
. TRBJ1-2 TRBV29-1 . TGCAGCGTTGAAAACGGGGGAGGGAACACCTTC CSVENGGGNTF
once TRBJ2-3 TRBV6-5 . TGTGCCAGCAGTGATACAGATACGCAGTATTTT CASSDTDTQYF
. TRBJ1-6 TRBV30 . TGTGCCTGGAGGGGACCGAATAATTCACCCCTCCACTTT CAWRGPNNSPLHF
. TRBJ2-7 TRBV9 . TGTGCCAGCAGCCCTGACGGCCTGGGGTTCTACGAGCAGTACTTC CASSPDGLGFYEQYF
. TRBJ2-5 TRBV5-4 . TGTGCCAGCAGCCCCGGGACTCGCCAGGGCGAGACCCAGTACTTC CASSPGTRQGETQYF
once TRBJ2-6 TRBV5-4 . TGTGCCAGCAGCCCGGGACACAACCCCTCTGGGGCCAACGTCCTGACTTTC CASSPGHNPSGANVLTF
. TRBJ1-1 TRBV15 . TGTGCCACCAGCAGAGATTTGTCGGGGAACACTGAAGCTTTCTTT CATSRDLSGNTEAFF
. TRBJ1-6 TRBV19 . TGTGCCAGTAGTATAGGAGGAGGCACTAATTCACCCCTCCACTTT CASSIGGGTNSPLHF
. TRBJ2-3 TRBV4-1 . TGCGCCAGCAGCCCTACCGAGAGCGCGTGGGCGCAGTATTTT CASSPTESAWAQYF
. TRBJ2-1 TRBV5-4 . TGTGCCAGCAGTCAGGACAGCAATGAGCAGTTCTTC CASSQDSNEQFF
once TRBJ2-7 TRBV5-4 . TGTGCCAGCAGCTTGCTGGGGGACTACGAGCAGTACTTC CASSLLGDYEQYF
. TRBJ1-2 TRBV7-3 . TGTGCCAGCAGCGAGGACGGCGGATATAGAGACTACACCTTC CASSEDGGYRDYTF
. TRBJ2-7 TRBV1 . TGCACCAGCAGCCAGGCACGGTTGTACTCCTACGAGCAGTACTTC CTSSQARLYSYEQYF
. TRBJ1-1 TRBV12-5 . TGTGCTAGTGGTTTGAGTGAGGGATGGAGGGCCACTGAAGCTTTCTTT CASGLSEGWRATEAFF
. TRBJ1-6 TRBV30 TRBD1 TGTGCCCGGGGACAGGGCAACTCACCCCTCCACTTT CARGQGNSPLHF
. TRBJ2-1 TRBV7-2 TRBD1 TGTGCCAGCAGCTCGGAGGGACAGGGGTACAATGAGCAGTTCTTC CASSSEGQGYNEQFF
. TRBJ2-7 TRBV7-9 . TGTGCCAGCAGTCGCGCGGGGTCAAGCGAGCAGTACTTC CASSRAGSSEQYF
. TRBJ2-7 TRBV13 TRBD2 TGTGCCAGCAGCCGCCTGGGGGGGGTCCCCTACGAGCAGTACTTC CASSRLGGVPYEQYF
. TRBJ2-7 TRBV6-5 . TGTGCCAGCAGTAAACAGGTAGCGGCATTTGACGAGCAGTACTTC CASSKQVAAFDEQYF
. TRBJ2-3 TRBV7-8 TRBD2 TGTGCCAGCAGCTTGAGCGGGAGTGTAGTGGGCACAGATACGCAGTATTTT CASSLSGSVVGTDTQYF
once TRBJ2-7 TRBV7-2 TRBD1 TGTGCCAGCAGACTATCGGGGACAGTGCCGATCTACGAGCAGTACTTC CASRLSGTVPIYEQYF
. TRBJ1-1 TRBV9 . TGTGCCAGCAGCGTATGGGGGGCCACTGAAGCTTTCTTT CASSVWGATEAFF
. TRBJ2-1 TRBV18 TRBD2 TGTGCCAGCTCCCCGGGACTAGCGGGAACCTACAATGAGCAGTTCTTC CASSPGLAGTYNEQFF
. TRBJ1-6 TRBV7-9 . TGTGCCAGCAGCCCGAGCCACTTTAATTCACCCCTCCACTTT CASSPSHFNSPLHF
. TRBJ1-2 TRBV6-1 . TGTGCCAGCAGTGAGGAGCGCGGTTATGGCTACACCTTC CASSEERGYGYTF
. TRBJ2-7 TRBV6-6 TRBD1 TGTGCCAGCAGTTACTCGTTGGACAGGCTCTACGAGCAGTACTTC CASSYSLDRLYEQYF
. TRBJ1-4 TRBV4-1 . TGCGCCAGCAGCCAAATTCAGAGAGAAAAACTGTTTTTT CASSQIQREKLFF
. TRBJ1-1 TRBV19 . TGTGCCAGTAGTACCGAGAGATCTAACACTGAAGCTTTCTTT CASSTERSNTEAFF
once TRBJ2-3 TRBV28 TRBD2 TGTGCCAGCAGAGGGCGGCGACTAGCGGGGGGCACAGATACGCAGTATTTT CASRGRRLAGGTDTQYF
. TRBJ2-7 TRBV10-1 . TGCGCCAGCAGTGAGCTTGGGGCCTACGAGCAGTACTTC CASSELGAYEQYF
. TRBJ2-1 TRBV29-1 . TGCAGCGCGGACGTGAGCTCCTACAATGAGCAGTTCTTC CSADVSSYNEQFF
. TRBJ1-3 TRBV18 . TGTGCCAGCTCGCTCACCCCAACGGGGAGGCCAGGAAACACCATATATTTT CASSLTPTGRPGNTIYF
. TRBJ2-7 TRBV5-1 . TGCGCCAGCAGCTTGGTATTCGGGCAGGCCTACGAGCAGTACTTC CASSLVFGQAYEQYF
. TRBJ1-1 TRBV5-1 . TGCGCCAGCAGCTTGGCGTTTGGGGGGAACACTGAAGCTTTCTTT CASSLAFGGNTEAFF
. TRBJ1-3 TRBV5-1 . TGCGCCAGCAGCTCCGATAACTCTGGAAACACCATATATTTT CASSSDNSGNTIYF
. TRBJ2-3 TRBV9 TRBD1 TGTGCCAGCAGCCCGCGGACAGGGAGCACAGATACGCAGTATTTT CASSPRTGSTDTQYF
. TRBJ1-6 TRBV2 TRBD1 TGTGCCAGCAACGAACGGACAGGGGATAATTCACCCCTCCACTTT CASNERTGDNSPLHF
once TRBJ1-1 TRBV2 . TGTGCCAGCAGTGGAAGCGACTCAGCTTTCTTT CASSGSDSAFF
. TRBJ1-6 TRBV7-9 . TGTGCCAGCAGCTTAGAGGGGTGGGATTCACCCCTCCACTTT CASSLEGWDSPLHF
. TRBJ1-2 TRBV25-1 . TGTGCCAGCAGTGAGGGGGGATCCACCCTAATGAATGGCTACACCTTC CASSEGGSTLMNGYTF
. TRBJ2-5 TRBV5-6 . TGTGCCAGCAGCTTGGTGGGAGGCGAGACCCAGTACTTC CASSLVGGETQYF
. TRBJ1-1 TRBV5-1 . TGCGCCAGCAGCCCTAACTTCAATGGAGGTGAAGCTTTCTTT CASSPNFNGGEAFF
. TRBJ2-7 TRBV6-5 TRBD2 TGTGCCAGCAGCTTAGCGGGAAACTCCTACGAGCAGTACTTC CASSLAGNSYEQYF
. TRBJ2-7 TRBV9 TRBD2 TGTGCCAGCAGCCCCGGGGGGGATACCTACGAGCAGTACTTC CASSPGGDTYEQYF
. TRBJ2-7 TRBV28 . TGTGCCAGCAGCCGTGGGGGGGCGGGTTCCGAGCAGTACTTC CASSRGGAGSEQYF
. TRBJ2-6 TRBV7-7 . TGTGCTAGCAGCTTAGGGAACTCTGGGGCCAACGTCCTGACTTTC CASSLGNSGANVLTF
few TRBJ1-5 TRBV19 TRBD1 TGTGCCAGTAGGAAAAGGGACAGGGCAAATCAGCCCCAGCATTTT CASRKRDRANQPQHF
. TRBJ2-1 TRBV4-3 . TGCGCCAGCAGCCAAGATAGGGCTACCCAAAAGCAGTTCTTC CASSQDRATQKQFF